Below are 10 T cell receptor beta chains sequenced from a single sample in a study of blood T cell repertoires in COVID-19. Sequenced by immunoSEQ multiplex PCR; TCRdb stores in-frame clones only, minus some. The sample lists 490,000 or so clones, around 89% occurring once. Sequencing was carried out using PBMCs or T cells enriched from blood (not recorded which). These receptors were collected from a middle-aged woman who had recovered from COVID-19.

This sequence joins TRBV9 and TRBJ2-3; 14 bases fit TRBD2. Per germline, CDR1 SGDLS and CDR2 YYNGEE. This CDR3 contains 18 residues. Unmatched junction bases numbered 12, after V lost 4 bases and J lost 5 bases. The CDR3 DNA is TGTGCCAGCAGCCCCCACAACTCCGGACTAGCGGGAGGAGATACGCAGTATTTT. Translated: CASSPHNSGLAGGDTQYF.

The CDR3 is CASSRQGSGNTIYF. The DNA of the CDR3 is TGTGCCAGCAGCCGACAGGGTTCAGGAAACACCATATATTTT. J is TRBJ1-3 and V is TRBV6-5; 7 bases agree with TRBD1. In germline, CDR1 is MNHEY, CDR2 SVGAGI. The CDR3 contains 14 residues. Trimming at V came to 6 bases and at J to 4 bases, leaving 6 bases not matched to a gene.

V gene TRBV5-1 combines with J gene TRBJ2-4; D may be TRBD1 (6 bases). Germline V gives CDR1 SGHRS, CDR2 YFSETQ. V was trimmed by 1 base and J by 5 bases, leaving 13 bases between them. The CDR3 consists of 15 residues. CDR3 nucleotide sequence: TGCGCCAGCAGCTTGTGGGGGCGTTCCGAAAACATTCAGTACTTC. Its protein is CASSLWGRSENIQYF. The complete variable domain, with remaining parts taken from reference TRBV5-1 and TRBJ2-4, reads KAGVTQTPRYLIKTRGQQVTLSCSPISGHRSVSWYQQTPGQGLQFLFEYFSETQRNKGNFPGRFSGRQFSNSRSEMNVSTLELGDSALYLCASSLWGRSENIQYFGAGTRLSVL.

The J gene is TRBJ1-4, the V gene TRBV7-8, with D uncertain. Germline V gene sequence: CDR1 SGHVS, CDR2 FQNEAQ. Trimming removed 5 bases from V and 2 bases from J, with 12 bases in between. This CDR3 contains 15 residues. CDR3 in amino acids: CASSRVGVTNEKLFF. In DNA, the CDR3 is TGTGCCAGCAGCCGCGTCGGGGTCACTAATGAAAAACTGTTTTTT.

Details on this clone: Different DNA sequences within this sample yield the same CDR3. The rearrangement links TRBV18 to TRBJ1-1, with D maybe TRBD1 (6 bases). The CDR3 covers 13 residues. Per germline, CDR1 KGHSH and CDR2 LQKENI. V gave up 6 bases and J gave up 1 base, with 9 bases separating them. The CDR3 sequence: CASSGGQNTEAFF. DNA for the CDR3: TGTGCCAGCTCTGGGGGCCAGAACACTGAAGCTTTCTTT.

The rearrangement links TRBV7-8 to TRBJ1-2; TRBD1 agrees at 7 bases. The CDR3 contains 15 residues. Germline-derived CDR1 and CDR2 are SGHVS and FQNEAQ. V gave up 5 bases and J gave up 4 bases; unmatched junction bases: 10. As DNA, the CDR3 is TGTGCCAGCAGCCACGGGACAGCTGGGGGCTATGGCTACACCTTC. Residues: CASSHGTAGGYGYTF.

In nucleotides, the CDR3 is TGTGCCAGCAGCCCCGTCACTAGTCTAGGGTACCAAGAGACCCAGTACTTC. Its translation: CASSPVTSLGYQETQYF. The chain combines TRBV14 with TRBJ2-5; possibly TRBD2 for D (5 bases). Germline CDR1 SGHDN, CDR2 FVKESK. There are 17 residues in the CDR3. Trimming stripped 4 bases from V and 0 bases from J, with 18 bases between.

The chain has TRBV11-2 and TRBJ2-1; 10 nucleotides agree with TRBD2. The CDR3 spans 16 residues. V shed 5 bases and J 0 bases; nucleotides not matched to a gene: 4. CDR1 SGHAT and CDR2 FQNNGV come from the germline V gene. The DNA for the CDR3 is TGTGCCAGCAGCCGAAGACTAGCGGGCTCCTACAATGAGCAGTTCTTC. This sequence encodes CASSRRLAGSYNEQFF.

The rearrangement uses TRBV19 and TRBJ2-1; D is ambiguous. CDR1 and CDR2 (germline): LNHDA, SQIVND (reference sequence). The CDR3 is 9 residues long. V shed 8 bases and J shed 10 bases, with 6 bases lying between them. The DNA for the CDR3 is TGTGCCAGTGGTGGCGAGCAGTTCTTC. As protein: CASGGEQFF.

J is TRBJ1-2 and V is TRBV4-2; TRBD1 aligns across 7 bases. The germline gives CDR1 LGHNA, CDR2 YNFKEQ. J lost 8 bases, V lost 4 bases, and 13 bases had no gene match. The CDR3 is 15 amino acids. CDR3: CASSPTGNELQGYTF. The CDR3 DNA follows: TGTGCCAGCAGCCCGACAGGGAATGAACTGCAGGGCTACACCTTC.